This TCR beta chain was sequenced in a study of OX40 agonist ivuxolimab in advanced cancers. Data came from immunoSEQ multiplex PCR; TCRdb stores just in-frame clones and leaves some out. Altogether fewer than 70,000 clones are present, around 90% being singletons, with the ten largest covering approximately 2.6%. This sequence was found in an adult with an advanced solid tumor such as melanoma, head and neck, liver or kidney cancer. Sample: CD4+ or CD8+ T cells sorted from blood, taken in a trial of the OX40 agonist ivuxolimab.

The CDR3 sequence: CSVPEGSLITDTQYF. Written as DNA, the CDR3 is TGCAGCGTCCCCGAGGGATCCCTTATCACAGATACGCAGTATTTT. The chain uses TRBV29-1 and TRBJ2-3; D may be TRBD2 (5 bases). In germline, CDR1 is SQVTM, CDR2 ANQGSEA. The CDR3 length is 15 residues. The ends were cut back, 6 bases at V and 2 bases at J, with 18 bases in the middle.